The 17 T cell receptor beta chains below come from one sample, sequenced in a study of OX40 agonist ivuxolimab in advanced cancers. Only in-frame clones appear in the TCRdb table, and some are missing; sequencing was by immunoSEQ multiplex PCR. Of 96,000 or so clones listed, approximately 84% are singletons. The sample in question was CD4+ or CD8+ T cells sorted from blood, obtained in a trial of the OX40 agonist ivuxolimab. Source of these receptors: an adult with an advanced solid tumor such as melanoma, head and neck, liver or kidney cancer.

The V call is TRBV5-6, the J call TRBJ1-3; weak D call: TRBD1 (6 bases). Germline V lookup: CDR1 SGHDT, CDR2 YYEEEE. This CDR3 is built from 15 residues. V shed 1 base and J shed 1 base, with 9 bases lying between them. CDR3 in amino acids: CASSLTGNSGNTIYF. The CDR3 region has the DNA TGTGCCAGCAGCTTGACAGGGAATTCTGGAAACACCATATATTTT.

The CDR3 loop reads CASPTDSGDRKLSYEQYF. CDR3 bases: TGTGCCAGCCCGACCGATTCCGGGGACAGAAAATTATCCTACGAGCAGTACTTC. The chain uses TRBV2 and TRBJ2-7, with TRBD1 matching over 7 bases. The V gene's germline CDR1 is SNHLY and CDR2 FYNNEI. The length of the CDR3 is 18 residues. V shed 8 bases, J shed 1 base, and the junction held 20 bases outside the gene matches.

CDR3 sequence: CASSLTWSQETQYF. The CDR3 bases are TGTGCCAGCAGCTTAACGTGGTCCCAAGAGACCCAGTACTTC. The V and J genes are TRBV7-9 and TRBJ2-5; no clear D. The germline V and J ends were trimmed by 2 bases and 1 base, with 8 bases remaining between them. The germline V gene has CDR1 SEHNR and CDR2 FQNEAQ (reference sequence). This CDR3 has 14 amino acids. Full variable domain (remainder filled in from reference TRBV7-9 and TRBJ2-5): DTGVSQNPRHKITKRGQNVTFRCDPISEHNRLYWYRQTLGQGPEFLTYFQNEAQLEKSRLLSDRFSAERPKGSFSTLEIQRTEQGDSAMYLCASSLTWSQETQYFGPGTRLLVL.

The gene calls are TRBV9 and TRBJ2-3; 7 bases agree with TRBD2. This CDR3 is 14 amino acids long. V was clipped by 4 bases and J by 4 bases; unmatched bases: 6. Germline-derived CDR1 and CDR2 are SGDLS and YYNGEE. CDR3 in DNA: TGTGCCAGCAGCCCCACTAGCGTCTCAGATACGCAGTATTTT. Its protein product is CASSPTSVSDTQYF. The variable domain in full, with the rest retrieved from reference TRBV9 and TRBJ2-3, is DSGVTQTPKHLITATGQRVTLRCSPRSGDLSVYWYQQSLDQGLQFLIQYYNGEERAKGNILERFSAQQFPDLHSELNLSSLELGDSALYFCASSPTSVSDTQYFGPGTRLTVL.

This chain connects TRBV6-6 to TRBJ2-3; 8 bases agree with TRBD2. The J segment lost 3 bases and the V segment lost 7 bases, leaving 9 bases of the junction unmatched. The length of the CDR3 is 15 residues. Germline CDR1 MNHNY, CDR2 SVGAGI (reference sequence). The CDR3 region is CASTRGSGGTDTQYF. CDR3 nucleotides: TGTGCCAGCACCCGCGGAAGCGGGGGAACAGATACGCAGTATTTT.

This clone was counted between two and nine times. The V gene is TRBV2, the J gene TRBJ2-1; either TRBD1 or TRBD2 may fit D (5 bases each). CDR3 length equals 15 residues. Trimming stripped 5 bases from V and 2 bases from J, with 13 bases between. Germline loops: CDR1 SNHLY, CDR2 FYNNEI. CDR3 amino acids: CASSQARGAYNEQFF. CDR3 coding DNA: TGTGCCAGCAGTCAGGCCCGAGGGGCCTACAATGAGCAGTTCTTC.

This chain joins TRBV7-8 and TRBJ2-3, with 8 bases fitting TRBD2. Germline CDR1 and CDR2: SGHVS and FQNEAQ. The V segment lost 3 bases and the J segment 7 bases; nucleotides outside the gene matches: 9. The CDR3 is 15 residues long. CDR3 region: CASSLALAGRYTQYF. The DNA for the CDR3 is TGTGCCAGCAGCTTGGCTCTAGCGGGTCGGTATACGCAGTATTTT. The whole variable domain, remainder taken from reference TRBV7-8 and TRBJ2-3, is GAGVSQSPRYKVAKRGQDVALRCDPISGHVSLFWYQQALGQGPEFLTYFQNEAQLDKSGLPSDRFFAERPEGSVSTLKIQRTQQEDSAVYLCASSLALAGRYTQYFGPGTRLTVL.

The CDR3 DNA reads as TGCGCCAGCAGTCCGCCCCCCAGGGAGAACTATGGCTACACCTTC. Translation: CASSPPPRENYGYTF. V usage is TRBV5-1 and J usage is TRBJ1-2; the D gene is possibly TRBD1 (5 bases). Trimming left V 5 bases short and J 2 bases short, with 16 bases between. This CDR3 has 15 amino acids. Looked up from germline, CDR1 is SGHRS and CDR2 is YFSETQ.

The V gene is TRBV2, the J gene TRBJ1-5, with D uncertain. The CDR3 consists of 16 residues. Deletions cut 2 bases from V and 4 bases from J, with 15 bases between. The germline V gene has CDR1 SNHLY and CDR2 FYNNEI. The CDR3 DNA reads as TGTGCCAGCAGTGAAATCCAATCTGCGAGGAATCAGCCCCAGCATTTT. This translates into CASSEIQSARNQPQHF.

V usage is TRBV11-2 and J usage is TRBJ2-7, with 9 bases lining up with TRBD2. The CDR3 has 15 residues. Trimming cost V 6 bases and J 2 bases; bases outside gene matches: 8. CDR1 is SGHAT and CDR2 is FQNNGV in the germline V gene. The DNA of the CDR3 is TGTGCCAGCAGTCCTAGCGGGAAGCGTGCCTACGAGCAGTACTTC. Translation gives CASSPSGKRAYEQYF.

This clone was counted a single time. This rearrangement joins TRBV7-8 to TRBJ2-1, with D unclear. Germline assignment: CDR1 SGHVS and CDR2 FQNEAQ. Trimming shortened V by 2 bases and J by 5 bases, and 13 bases separated the two germline ends. The CDR3 is 15 residues long. Here the CDR3 DNA reads TGTGCCAGCAGCTTATTGAAAACCTTTAACAATGAGCAGTTCTTC. Amino acids: CASSLLKTFNNEQFF. Complete variable domain (other parts from reference TRBV7-8 and TRBJ2-1): GAGVSQSPRYKVAKRGQDVALRCDPISGHVSLFWYQQALGQGPEFLTYFQNEAQLDKSGLPSDRFFAERPEGSVSTLKIQRTQQEDSAVYLCASSLLKTFNNEQFFGPGTRLTVL.

This chain uses TRBV5-1 with TRBJ2-3, with 8 bases identical to TRBD2. V lost 3 bases, J lost 4 bases, and 13 bases stayed unmatched. The CDR3 length is 17 residues. CDR1 and CDR2 (germline): SGHRS, YFSETQ. The CDR3 loop reads CASSSTRGLAGPDTQYF. The CDR3 nucleotides read TGCGCCAGCAGCTCCACCCGCGGACTAGCTGGCCCAGATACGCAGTATTTT.

This chain uses TRBV5-6 with TRBJ2-4; D unresolved. Germline-derived CDR1 and CDR2 are SGHDT and YYEEEE. The CDR3 spans 12 residues. The V end was cut by 0 bases, the J end by 8 bases, with 6 bases between. The CDR3, as DNA: TGTGCCAGCAGCTTGGCTAATCACATTCAGTACTTC. Protein sequence: CASSLANHIQYF.

This chain connects TRBV5-8 to TRBJ1-3, with TRBD1 matching 7 bases. This CDR3 has 15 residues. Germline V gene sequence: CDR1 SGHTS, CDR2 YDEGEE. V shed 4 bases and J 0 bases; nucleotides not matched to a gene: 4. The CDR3 reads CASSVRDSSGNTIYF. The CDR3 DNA reads as TGTGCCAGCAGCGTTCGGGACAGCTCTGGAAACACCATATATTTT.

This sequence joins TRBV21-1 and TRBJ1-2; TRBD1, the D gene given by the table, was not confirmed from the DNA. TRBV21-1 is listed as a pseudogene. This CDR3 contains 13 residues. CDR3: CASSNRVNYGYTF. The DNA for the CDR3 is TGTGCCAGCAGCAACAGGGTTAACTATGGCTACACCTTC.

The rearrangement joins TRBV6-1 to TRBJ1-3; D is perhaps TRBD1 (5 bases). Trimming pared 8 bases from V and 0 bases from J, leaving 14 bases between. This CDR3 is built from 15 residues. Germline CDR1 is MNHNS and CDR2 is SASEGT. Here the CDR3 DNA reads TGTGCCAGCCAGATGGGACTGACCTCTGGAAACACCATATATTTT. This gives the protein CASQMGLTSGNTIYF.

The J gene is TRBJ2-2, the V gene TRBV5-1, with a possible D match to TRBD2 (5 bases). V was clipped by 4 bases and J by 2 bases, with 9 bases between them. CDR1 and CDR2 from the germline V gene are SGHRS and YFSETQ. The CDR3 has 14 residues. The CDR3 spells CASSRDYNTGELFF. The CDR3 nucleotides are TGCGCCAGCAGCCGCGACTACAACACCGGGGAGCTGTTTTTT.